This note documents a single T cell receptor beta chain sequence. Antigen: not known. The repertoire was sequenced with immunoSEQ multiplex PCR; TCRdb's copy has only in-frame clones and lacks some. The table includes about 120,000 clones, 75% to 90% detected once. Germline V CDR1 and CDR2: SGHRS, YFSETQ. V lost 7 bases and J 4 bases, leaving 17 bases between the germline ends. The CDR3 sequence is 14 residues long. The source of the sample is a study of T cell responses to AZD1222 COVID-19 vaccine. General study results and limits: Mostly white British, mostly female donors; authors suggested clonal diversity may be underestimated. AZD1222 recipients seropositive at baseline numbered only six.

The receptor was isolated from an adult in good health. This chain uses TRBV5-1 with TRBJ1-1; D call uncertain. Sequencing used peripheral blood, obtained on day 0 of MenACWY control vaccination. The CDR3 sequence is CASAWRYGGTEAFF. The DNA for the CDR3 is TGCGCCAGCGCTTGGCGATATGGAGGCACTGAAGCTTTCTTT.